The present TCR beta chain was sequenced within a study of blood T cell repertoires in COVID-19. Study in general: Samples of COVID-19 (acute and convalescent) were obtained from the United States, Italy and Spain. T cells, B-cell-depleted T cells, or PBMCs supplied cDNA or gDNA.

In the original workflow: Reference gene primer amplification yielded estimated nucleated cell counts. Measured with immunoSEQ multiplex PCR; TCRdb has only the in-frame clones, and not every one. Clonal size and the V and J genes are those of that table, whereas D and trimming came from the DNA. The sample carries fewer than 150,000 clones, 80% to 85% recorded once. This clone has just a few counts. In germline, CDR1 is SGHRS, CDR2 YFSETQ. This CDR3 comprises 18 residues. V trimming: 2 bases; J trimming: 2 bases; junction bases outside the gene matches: 5. The sequence was collected from a woman older than 75 with acute or convalescent COVID-19. This chain connects TRBV5-1 to TRBJ2-2, with TRBD2 identical over 14 bases. The specimen sequenced was peripheral blood. In DNA, the CDR3 is TGCGCCAGCAGCTTTTCGGGACTAGCGGGGGTCAACACCGGGGAGCTGTTTTTT. This sequence encodes CASSFSGLAGVNTGELFF. Combining the CDR3 with reference TRBV5-1 and TRBJ2-2 gives the whole variable domain KAGVTQTPRYLIKTRGQQVTLSCSPISGHRSVSWYQQTPGQGLQFLFEYFSETQRNKGNFPGRFSGRQFSNSRSEMNVSTLELGDSALYLCASSFSGLAGVNTGELFFGEGSRLTVL.